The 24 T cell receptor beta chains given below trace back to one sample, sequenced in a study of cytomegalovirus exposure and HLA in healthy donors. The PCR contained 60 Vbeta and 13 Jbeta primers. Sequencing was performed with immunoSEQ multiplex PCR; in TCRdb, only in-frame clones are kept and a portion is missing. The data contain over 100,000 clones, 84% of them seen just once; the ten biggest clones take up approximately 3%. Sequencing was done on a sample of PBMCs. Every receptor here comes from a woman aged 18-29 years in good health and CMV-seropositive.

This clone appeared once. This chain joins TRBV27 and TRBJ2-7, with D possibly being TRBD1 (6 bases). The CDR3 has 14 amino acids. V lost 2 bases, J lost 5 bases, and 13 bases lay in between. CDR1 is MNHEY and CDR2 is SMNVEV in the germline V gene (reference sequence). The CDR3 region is CASSLTVRGDEQYF. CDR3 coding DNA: TGTGCCAGCAGTTTAACTGTCAGGGGTGACGAGCAGTACTTC.

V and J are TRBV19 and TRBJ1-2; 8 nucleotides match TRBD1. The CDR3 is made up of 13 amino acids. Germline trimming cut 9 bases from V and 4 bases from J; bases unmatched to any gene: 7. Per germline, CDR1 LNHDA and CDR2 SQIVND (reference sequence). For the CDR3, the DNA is TGTGCCAGCCAATTTGGACAGGGCTATGGCTACACCTTC. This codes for CASQFGQGYGYTF.

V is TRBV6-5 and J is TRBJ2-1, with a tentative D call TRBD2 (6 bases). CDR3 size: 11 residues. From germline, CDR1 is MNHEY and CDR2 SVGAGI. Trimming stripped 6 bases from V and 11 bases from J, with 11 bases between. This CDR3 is CASSHGGKQFF. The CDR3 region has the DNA TGTGCCAGCAGCCACGGGGGTAAGCAGTTCTTC.

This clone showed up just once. The chain's CDR3 is CASSEGASYSPLHF. The CDR3 region has the DNA TGTGCCAGCAGTGAAGGGGCCTCCTATTCACCCCTCCACTTT. The V call is TRBV2, the J call TRBJ1-6; D unresolved. This CDR3 comprises 14 residues. Germline loops: CDR1 SNHLY, CDR2 FYNNEI. Trimming shortened V by 1 base and J by 8 bases, and 9 bases separated the two germline ends.

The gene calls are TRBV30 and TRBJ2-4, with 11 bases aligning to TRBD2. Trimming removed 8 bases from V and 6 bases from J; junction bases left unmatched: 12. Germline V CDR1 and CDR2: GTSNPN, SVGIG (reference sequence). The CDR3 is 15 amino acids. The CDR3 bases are TGTGCCGGCACTAGCGGGGGACCGGGTATAAACATTCAGTACTTC. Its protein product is CAGTSGGPGINIQYF.

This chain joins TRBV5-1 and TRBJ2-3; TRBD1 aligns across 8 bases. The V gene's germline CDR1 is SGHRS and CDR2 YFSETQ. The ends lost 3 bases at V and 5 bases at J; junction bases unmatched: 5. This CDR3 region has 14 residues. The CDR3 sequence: CASSWTGIGDTQYF. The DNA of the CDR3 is TGCGCCAGCAGCTGGACAGGGATCGGAGATACGCAGTATTTT.

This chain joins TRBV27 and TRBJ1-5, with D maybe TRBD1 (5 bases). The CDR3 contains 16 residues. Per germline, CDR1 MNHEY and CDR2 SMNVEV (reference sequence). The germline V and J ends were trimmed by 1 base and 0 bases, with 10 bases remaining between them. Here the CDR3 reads CASSLLGDNSNQPQHF. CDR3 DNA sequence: TGTGCCAGCAGTTTATTAGGGGATAATAGCAATCAGCCCCAGCATTTT.

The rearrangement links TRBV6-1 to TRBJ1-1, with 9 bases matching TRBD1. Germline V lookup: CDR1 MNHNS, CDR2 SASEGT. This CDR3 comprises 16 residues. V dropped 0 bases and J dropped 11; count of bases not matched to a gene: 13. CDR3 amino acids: CASSEARAGTGRRAFF. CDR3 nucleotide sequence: TGTGCCAGCAGTGAAGCCCGGGCCGGGACAGGGCGCCGGGCTTTCTTT.

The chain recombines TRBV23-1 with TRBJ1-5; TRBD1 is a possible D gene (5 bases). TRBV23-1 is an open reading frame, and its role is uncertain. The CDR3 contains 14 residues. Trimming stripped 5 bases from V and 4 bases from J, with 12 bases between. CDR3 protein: CASSMGTRNQPQHF. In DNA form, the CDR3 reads TGCGCCAGCAGTATGGGGACTCGAAATCAGCCCCAGCATTTT.

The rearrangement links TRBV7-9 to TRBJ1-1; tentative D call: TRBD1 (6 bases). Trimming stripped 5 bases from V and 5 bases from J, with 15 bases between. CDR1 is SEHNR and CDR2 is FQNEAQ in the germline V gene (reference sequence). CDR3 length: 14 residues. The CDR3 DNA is TGTGCCAGCAGCAACGGGACAAGGCATACTGAAGCTTTCTTT. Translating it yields CASSNGTRHTEAFF.

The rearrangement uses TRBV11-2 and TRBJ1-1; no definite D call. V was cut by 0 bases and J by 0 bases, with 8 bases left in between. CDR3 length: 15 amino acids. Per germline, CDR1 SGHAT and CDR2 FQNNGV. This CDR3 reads CASSLDFTVNTEAFF. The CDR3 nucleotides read TGTGCCAGCAGCTTAGATTTCACGGTGAACACTGAAGCTTTCTTT.

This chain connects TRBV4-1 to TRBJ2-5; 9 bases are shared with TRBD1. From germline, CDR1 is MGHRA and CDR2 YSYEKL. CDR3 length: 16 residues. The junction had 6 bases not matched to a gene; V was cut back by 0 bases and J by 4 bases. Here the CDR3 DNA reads TGCGCCAGCAGCCAAGAACAGACAGGGGGTTTAGAGACCCAGTACTTC. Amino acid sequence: CASSQEQTGGLETQYF.

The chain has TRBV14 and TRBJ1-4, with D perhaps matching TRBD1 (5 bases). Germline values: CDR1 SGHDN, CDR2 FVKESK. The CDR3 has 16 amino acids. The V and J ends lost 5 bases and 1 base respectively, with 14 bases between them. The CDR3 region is CASSRPRAGTNEKLFF. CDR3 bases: TGTGCCAGCAGCAGACCCAGGGCCGGAACTAATGAAAAACTGTTTTTT.

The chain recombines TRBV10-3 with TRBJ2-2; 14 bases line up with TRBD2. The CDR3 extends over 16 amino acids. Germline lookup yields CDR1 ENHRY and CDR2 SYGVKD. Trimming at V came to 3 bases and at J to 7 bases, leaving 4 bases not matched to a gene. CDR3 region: CAISEGTSGGGGELFF. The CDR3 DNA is TGTGCCATCAGTGAAGGGACTAGCGGGGGAGGCGGGGAGCTGTTTTTT.

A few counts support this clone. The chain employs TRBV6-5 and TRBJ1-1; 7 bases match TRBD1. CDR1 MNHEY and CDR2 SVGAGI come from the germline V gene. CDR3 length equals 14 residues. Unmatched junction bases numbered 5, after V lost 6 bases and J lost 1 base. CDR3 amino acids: CASRDTGENTEAFF. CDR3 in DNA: TGTGCCAGCAGAGATACAGGGGAGAACACTGAAGCTTTCTTT.

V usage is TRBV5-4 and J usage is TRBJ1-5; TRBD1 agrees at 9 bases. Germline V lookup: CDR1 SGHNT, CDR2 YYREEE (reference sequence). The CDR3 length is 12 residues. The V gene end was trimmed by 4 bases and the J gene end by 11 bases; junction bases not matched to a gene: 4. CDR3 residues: CASSDRGASQHF. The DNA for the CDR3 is TGTGCCAGCAGCGACAGGGGGGCATCCCAGCATTTT.

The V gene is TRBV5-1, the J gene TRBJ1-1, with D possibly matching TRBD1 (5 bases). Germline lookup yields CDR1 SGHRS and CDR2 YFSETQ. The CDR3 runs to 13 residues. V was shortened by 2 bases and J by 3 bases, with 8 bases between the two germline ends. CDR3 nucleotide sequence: TGCGCCAGCAGCTTCGGGGGTGACACTGAAGCTTTCTTT. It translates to CASSFGGDTEAFF.

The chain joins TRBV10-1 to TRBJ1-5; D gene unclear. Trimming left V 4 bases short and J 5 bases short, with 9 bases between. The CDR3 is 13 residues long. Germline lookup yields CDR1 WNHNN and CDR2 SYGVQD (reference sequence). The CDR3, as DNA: TGCGCCAGCAGTGTGGCCGGGGATCAGCCCCAGCATTTT. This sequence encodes CASSVAGDQPQHF.

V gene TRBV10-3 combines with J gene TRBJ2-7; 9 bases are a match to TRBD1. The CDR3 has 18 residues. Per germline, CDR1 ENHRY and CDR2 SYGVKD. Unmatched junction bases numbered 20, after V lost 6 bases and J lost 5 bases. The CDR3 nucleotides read TGTGCCATCAGGGCCGAGGTCCCTATCGGGACAGGGCCCCACGAGCAGTACTTC. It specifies CAIRAEVPIGTGPHEQYF.

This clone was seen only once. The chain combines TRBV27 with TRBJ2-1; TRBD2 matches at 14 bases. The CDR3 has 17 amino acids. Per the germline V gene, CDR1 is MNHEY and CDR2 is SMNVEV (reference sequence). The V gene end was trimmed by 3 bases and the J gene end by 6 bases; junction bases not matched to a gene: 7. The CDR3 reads CASSFRTTSGGVNEQFF. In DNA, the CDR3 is TGTGCCAGCAGTTTCCGCACGACTAGCGGGGGGGTCAATGAGCAGTTCTTC.

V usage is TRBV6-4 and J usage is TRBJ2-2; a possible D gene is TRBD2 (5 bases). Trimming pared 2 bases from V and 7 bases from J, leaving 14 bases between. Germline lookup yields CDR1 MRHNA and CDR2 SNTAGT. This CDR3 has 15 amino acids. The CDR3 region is CASSDAKEEGGELFF. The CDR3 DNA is TGTGCCAGCAGTGACGCCAAGGAGGAAGGCGGGGAGCTGTTTTTT.

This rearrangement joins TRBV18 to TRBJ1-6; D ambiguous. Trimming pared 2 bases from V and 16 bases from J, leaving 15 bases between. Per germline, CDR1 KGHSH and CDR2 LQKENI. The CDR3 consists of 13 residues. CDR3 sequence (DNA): TGTGCCAGCTCACCAATTACCGAAGGGAGTCTCCACTTT. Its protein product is CASSPITEGSLHF.

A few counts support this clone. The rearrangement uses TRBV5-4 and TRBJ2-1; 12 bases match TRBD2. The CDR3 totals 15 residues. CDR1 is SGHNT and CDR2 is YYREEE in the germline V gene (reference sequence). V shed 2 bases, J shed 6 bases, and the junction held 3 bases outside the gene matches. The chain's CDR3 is CASSFTSGGPNEQFF. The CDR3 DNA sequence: TGTGCCAGCAGCTTCACTAGCGGGGGGCCCAATGAGCAGTTCTTC.

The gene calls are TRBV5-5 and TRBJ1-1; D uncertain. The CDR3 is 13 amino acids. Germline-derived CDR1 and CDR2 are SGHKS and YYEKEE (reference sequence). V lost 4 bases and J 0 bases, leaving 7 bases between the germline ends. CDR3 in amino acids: CASSPPMNTEAFF. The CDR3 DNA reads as TGTGCCAGCAGCCCCCCTATGAACACTGAAGCTTTCTTT.